This entry describes one T cell receptor (beta chain). This CDR3 comprises 13 residues. CDR1 and CDR2 (germline): SGHRS, YFSETQ. The trim removed 1 base at V and 5 bases at J, leaving 2 bases unmatched. This entry is derived from a study of cytotoxic CD8 clonotypes in ibrutinib-treated CLL. The method was immunoSEQ multiplex PCR; TCRdb's version includes in-frame clones alone and lacks a portion of them. The data show roughly 45,000 clones, 50% to 80% seen once. The rearrangement joins TRBV5-1 to TRBJ1-2; 7 positions agree with TRBD1. This specimen consisted of PBMCs, obtained after 24 months of ibrutinib treatment. This clonotype was obtained from a human donor with chronic lymphocytic leukemia. The CDR3 nucleotides read TGCGCCAGCAGCTTGAGGGACAGATATGGCTACACCTTC. Translating it yields CASSLRDRYGYTF.